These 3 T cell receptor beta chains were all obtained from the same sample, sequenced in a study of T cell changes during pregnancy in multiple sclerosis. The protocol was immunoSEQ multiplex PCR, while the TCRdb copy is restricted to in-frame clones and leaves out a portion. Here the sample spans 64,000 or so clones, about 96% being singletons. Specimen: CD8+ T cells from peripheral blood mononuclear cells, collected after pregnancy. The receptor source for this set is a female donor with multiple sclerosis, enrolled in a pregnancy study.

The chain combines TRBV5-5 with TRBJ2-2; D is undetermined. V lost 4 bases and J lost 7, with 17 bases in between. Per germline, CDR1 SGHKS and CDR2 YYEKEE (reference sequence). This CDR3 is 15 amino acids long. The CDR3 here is CASSRWAENHGELFF. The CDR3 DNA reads TGTGCCAGCAGCCGGTGGGCAGAAAATCACGGGGAGCTGTTTTTT.

The CDR3 DNA reads as TGTGCCAGCAGTTGGCTGAGTAGCGGGAGAGACGAGCAGTACTTC. It is translated as CASSWLSSGRDEQYF. The chain employs TRBV27 and TRBJ2-7; 9 bases are a match to TRBD2. J gave up 5 bases and V 4 bases, and 9 bases lay outside the gene matches. The CDR3 contains 15 residues. Per germline, CDR1 MNHEY and CDR2 SMNVEV (reference sequence).

The CDR3 region is CASSLTQGGQETQYF. The CDR3 nucleotides read TGTGCCAGCAGTTTAACGCAGGGAGGCCAAGAGACCCAGTACTTC. The chain couples TRBV28 to TRBJ2-5, with D possibly being TRBD2 (6 bases). Germline CDR1 and CDR2: MDHEN and SYDVKM. This CDR3 is 15 amino acids long. V lost 2 bases and J 1 base, leaving 11 bases between the germline ends.